What follows are 5 T cell receptor beta chains derived from one specimen sequenced in a study of blood T cell repertoires in COVID-19 (dated by TCRdb to 2020 to 2022). Library generation was performed with the immunoSEQ multiplex PCR assay. TCRdb carries this immuneACCESS record with in-frame sequences only. Its versions omit some clonotypes, under half of them owing to an unresolved V gene in the studies checked, with the rest unexplained. This sample comprises some 200,000 clones, about nine tenths of them detected only once. Of the sample, around 5.7% falls within the top ten clones. Input material: peripheral blood. The source of these receptors is a man aged 80 or over with acute or convalescent COVID-19.

This clone was seen only once. V and J are TRBV21-1 and TRBJ2-7; TRBD1 was called by the table and not checked on the DNA. TRBV21-1 is an annotated pseudogene. The CDR3 sequence is 13 residues long. DNA for the CDR3: TGTGCCAGCTGGGGGCAGAACCCCTACGAGCAGTACTTC. Translation gives CASWGQNPYEQYF.

The chain recombines TRBV25-1 with TRBJ1-1; TRBD1 matches at 7 bases. The CDR3 is 13 amino acids. Germline V gene data show CDR1 as MGHDK and CDR2 as SYGVNS. The V gene end was trimmed by 9 bases and the J gene end by 1 base; junction bases not matched to a gene: 5. CDR3 sequence: CASRTGQNTEAFF. The DNA of the CDR3 is TGTGCCAGTCGGACAGGCCAGAACACTGAAGCTTTCTTT.

The chain employs TRBV2 and TRBJ2-3; tentatively, D is TRBD2 (7 bases). The CDR3 totals 16 residues. CDR1 and CDR2 (germline): SNHLY, FYNNEI. The V end was cut by 6 bases, the J end by 8 bases, with 24 bases between. The DNA for the CDR3 is TGTGCCAGCAGAGGGGGGGCTAGCGCCACTTCGGGTACGCAGTATTTT. Its protein is CASRGGASATSGTQYF.

This chain joins TRBV18 and TRBJ2-3; 11 bases match TRBD2. This CDR3 is 16 amino acids long. V was pared by 0 bases and J by 6 bases, with 5 bases of the junction left unmatched. The germline V gene encodes CDR1 KGHSH and CDR2 LQKENI. CDR3 DNA: TGTGCCAGCTCACCACCCGGACTAGCGGGTCCCGATACGCAGTATTTT. This translates into CASSPPGLAGPDTQYF.

CDR3 sequence reads: CASSLTSGTGGFQPQHF. CDR3 in DNA: TGTGCCAGCAGCTTAACATCCGGGACAGGGGGCTTTCAGCCCCAGCATTTT. This chain connects TRBV7-2 to TRBJ1-5; TRBD1 agrees at 12 bases. CDR1 and CDR2 (germline): SGHTA, FQGNSA. The CDR3 has 17 amino acids. J gave up 6 bases and V 2 bases, and 8 bases lay outside the gene matches.